What follows are 16 T cell receptor beta chains derived from one specimen sequenced in a study of CD8 T cells in ankylosing spondylitis (dated by TCRdb to about 2017). The antigens of these receptors remain unknown. Library construction relied on 5' RACE. TCRdb names Illumina HiSeq 2500 as the instrument used. TCRdb reprocessing: public reads trimmed at Q25 with fastp, clones called with MiXCR, in-frame beta chains kept. CDR3 protein duplicates are merged, each entry listing the most common genes and DNA. This sample comprises under 950,000 distinct CDR3 sequences, 15% to 20% of them detected only once. About a fifth of the sample goes to the ten largest clones. Summary of the overall study and its limitations: Blood from ankylosing spondylitis patients appeared to be characterized by a TCR beta motif composed of under 10 highly homologous amino acid variants.

Sequenced input: blood, either unsorted or a sorted T cell fraction (not recorded which). The receptors come from a male donor with ankylosing spondylitis.

This clonotype was found a few times. The V gene is TRBV11-2, the J gene TRBJ1-2; D gene uncertain. The CDR3 contains 15 residues. V was trimmed by 0 bases and J by 4 bases, leaving 12 bases between them. Looked up from germline, CDR1 is SGHAT and CDR2 is FQNNGV. The CDR3 region is CASSLDPGVAYGYTF. The CDR3, as DNA: TGTGCCAGCAGCTTAGATCCCGGGGTTGCCTATGGCTACACCTTC.

J is TRBJ1-2 and V is TRBV20-1; D remains ambiguous. V was trimmed by 5 bases and J by 13 bases, leaving 23 bases between them. Germline values: CDR1 DFQATT, CDR2 SNEGSKA (reference sequence). CDR3 size: 13 residues. This CDR3 is CSAYSSSGDPFTF. The CDR3, as DNA: TGCAGTGCTTACTCGTCATCTGGGGATCCCTTCACCTTC.

V is TRBV20-1 and J is TRBJ1-6; a possible D gene is TRBD1 (5 bases). Germline CDR1 reads DFQATT; CDR2 reads SNEGSKA (reference sequence). This CDR3 comprises 17 residues. V dropped 0 bases and J dropped 7 bases, with 19 bases sitting between them. The CDR3 DNA reads TGCAGTGCTAGAGATGAGTTGAAGGGGCTCCTCAATTCACCCCTCCACTTT. Translated, it gives CSARDELKGLLNSPLHF.

The sample holds one count of this clonotype. The chain joins TRBV5-1 to TRBJ2-6, with 11 bases fitting TRBD2. This CDR3 contains 18 residues. The V gene's germline CDR1 is SGHRS and CDR2 YFSETQ. With V trimmed by 2 bases and J by 0 bases, 4 bases remained unmatched. CDR3 region: CASSLGTSGSSGANVLTF. The CDR3 bases are TGCGCCAGCAGCTTAGGGACTAGCGGAAGCTCTGGGGCCAACGTCCTGACTTTC.

The V gene is TRBV5-6, the J gene TRBJ2-3; TRBD2 matches at 12 bases. The trim removed 3 bases at V and 0 bases at J, leaving 2 bases unmatched. The CDR3 extends over 16 amino acids. CDR1 is SGHDT and CDR2 is YYEEEE in the germline V gene. The CDR3 nucleotides read TGTGCCAGCAGCTGGGGGACTAGCGGGAGCACAGATACGCAGTATTTT. Amino acids: CASSWGTSGSTDTQYF.

The chain couples TRBV3-1 to TRBJ1-4; D ambiguous. V was pared by 4 bases and J by 4 bases, with 16 bases between. The V gene's germline CDR1 is LGHDT and CDR2 YNNKEL (reference sequence). CDR3 length: 16 residues. The CDR3 loop reads CASSPTAWAVNEKLFF. Here the CDR3 DNA reads TGTGCCAGCAGCCCTACTGCGTGGGCAGTTAATGAAAAACTGTTTTTT. The whole variable domain, remainder taken from reference TRBV3-1 and TRBJ1-4, is DTAVSQTPKYLVTQMGNDKSIKCEQNLGHDTMYWYKQDSKKFLKIMFSYNNKELIINETVPNRFSPKSPDKAHLNLHINSLELGDSAVYFCASSPTAWAVNEKLFFGSGTQLSVL.

This chain uses TRBV5-1 with TRBJ2-7, with D possibly being TRBD1 (6 bases). This CDR3 is 14 amino acids long. The ends were cut back, 5 bases at V and 1 base at J, with 13 bases in the middle. CDR1 SGHRS and CDR2 YFSETQ come from the germline V gene. CDR3 amino acids: CASSGTSSSYEQYF. The CDR3 nucleotides read TGCGCCAGCAGTGGGACAAGTTCTTCCTACGAGCAGTACTTC. Using reference TRBV5-1 and TRBJ2-7 for the parts outside the CDR3, the full variable domain is KAGVTQTPRYLIKTRGQQVTLSCSPISGHRSVSWYQQTPGQGLQFLFEYFSETQRNKGNFPGRFSGRQFSNSRSEMNVSTLELGDSALYLCASSGTSSSYEQYFGPGTRLTVT.

The rearrangement uses TRBV3-1 and TRBJ1-6; TRBD1 is a possible D gene (6 bases). The V end lost 1 base, the J end lost 0 bases, and 16 bases lay between the germline ends. There are 19 residues in the CDR3. Per germline, CDR1 LGHDT and CDR2 YNNKEL (reference sequence). CDR3 protein: CASSQGSWTASSYNSPLHF. The CDR3 coding sequence is TGTGCCAGCAGCCAAGGATCCTGGACAGCGAGCTCCTATAATTCACCCCTCCACTTT.

This clonotype was detected a few times. The rearrangement links TRBV6-5 to TRBJ2-1; 8 bases line up with TRBD2. The V segment lost 2 bases and the J segment 12 bases; nucleotides outside the gene matches: 12. Germline CDR1 is MNHEY and CDR2 is SVGAGI. This CDR3 contains 15 residues. The CDR3, as DNA: TGTGCCAGCAGTTACCGGGCTAGCGGGCCCAGCGGGCAGTTCTTC. It specifies CASSYRASGPSGQFF.

In its sample, this clonotype was seen many times. This chain joins TRBV12-3 or TRBV12-4 and TRBJ2-7; no definite D call. V lost 6 bases to trimming and J lost 2 bases, with 11 bases between them. CDR3 length: 13 residues. The CDR3 loop reads CASRLGSTYEQYF. The CDR3 DNA sequence: TGTGCCAGCAGATTGGGCAGCACCTACGAGCAGTACTTC.

This rearrangement joins TRBV7-2 to TRBJ2-2; 9 nucleotides line up with TRBD2. V was clipped by 5 bases and J by 2 bases; unmatched bases: 3. The CDR3 sequence is 15 residues long. Germline-derived CDR1 and CDR2 are SGHTA and FQGNSA. The CDR3 DNA follows: TGTGCCAGCAGCAATAGCGGGAGAAACACCGGGGAGCTGTTTTTT. Protein: CASSNSGRNTGELFF.

In the case of this clonotype: Here the CDR3 omits its conserved ending phenylalanine or tryptophan, so a read error is the likely source. The genes are TRBV12-3 or TRBV12-4 and TRBJ2-1; tentatively, D is TRBD2 (6 bases). The CDR3 contains 15 residues. V lost 5 bases, J lost 0 bases, and 11 bases lay in between. In DNA form, the CDR3 reads TGTGCCAGCAGTATTCGGGGGAGCTCCTACAATGAGCAGTTCTTG. Translation: CASSIRGSSYNEQFL.

This clonotype was seen a handful of times. This rearrangement joins TRBV29-1 to TRBJ2-7; 9 nucleotides match TRBD1. After removal of 6 bases from V and 4 bases from J, the junction contained 16 bases not matched to a gene. Per the germline V gene, CDR1 is SQVTM and CDR2 is ANQGSEA. This CDR3 is 16 amino acids long. The CDR3 bases are TGCAGCGTCGGCGGGGAGGCCGGGACAGGGAGGTACGAGCAGTACTTC. Translating gives CSVGGEAGTGRYEQYF.

This clonotype was picked up many times. The chain recombines TRBV11-2 with TRBJ2-7; D call uncertain. Germline V gene data show CDR1 as SGHAT and CDR2 as FQNNGV. This CDR3 has 18 amino acids. V was shortened by 1 base and J by 0 bases, with 19 bases between the two germline ends. This CDR3 reads CASSLVQTTITSSYEQYF. In DNA form, the CDR3 reads TGTGCCAGCAGCTTAGTCCAAACTACGATAACAAGCTCCTACGAGCAGTACTTC. The full variable domain, in which reference TRBV11-2 and TRBJ2-7 provide the parts outside the CDR3, is EAGVAQSPRYKIIEKRQSVAFWCNPISGHATLYWYQQILGQGPKLLIQFQNNGVVDDSQLPKDRFSAERLKGVDSTLKIQPAKLEDSAVYLCASSLVQTTITSSYEQYFGPGTRLTVT.

This chain joins TRBV5-6 and TRBJ2-5; TRBD1 aligns across 8 bases. V dropped 5 bases and J dropped 1; count of bases not matched to a gene: 10. Germline CDR1 and CDR2: SGHDT and YYEEEE. The CDR3 has 16 amino acids. The CDR3, as DNA: TGTGCCAGCAGACCGGACAGGGCAGGGGTCCAAGAGACCCAGTACTTC. This codes for CASRPDRAGVQETQYF.

This clonotype has just a few counts. The rearrangement links TRBV12-3 or TRBV12-4 to TRBJ2-7; 10 nucleotides align to TRBD1. Losses at the gene ends were 4 bases for V and 3 bases for J; bases not matched to a gene: 6. This CDR3 is built from 15 residues. The CDR3 DNA reads TGTGCCAGCAGTTCTCCCGGGACAGGGGACTACGAGCAGTACTTC. It yields the protein CASSSPGTGDYEQYF.